This T cell receptor beta chain is from a study of vaccination and CD4 T cells after COVID-19. Study in general: Convalescents were six males and four females, two of them Hispanic. Stimulation of the cells used overlapping spike peptide pools from SARS-CoV-2 and from the common cold coronaviruses HCoV-NL63, HCoV-OC43 and HCoV-229E. Each person enrolled got two BNT162b2 or mRNA-1273 vaccine doses.

In the case of this clonotype: What it binds is not known.

Whole-study findings and limits: Relatively few convalescent patients were studied; early post-infection timepoints were not included.

Germline V gene data show CDR1 as KGHDR and CDR2 as SFDVKD. Trimming cost V 4 bases and J 5 bases; bases outside gene matches: 4. This CDR3 has 13 amino acids. Treatment here: roughly 11-day PBMC culture with coronavirus spike peptide pools or control peptides (ViraFEST assay). Sequencing of the DNA from cultured CD4+ T cells was carried out with the Oncomine TCR Beta short-read assay. TCRdb ran MiXCR on the PCR reads and lists one entry per CDR3 protein. The table records 18,000 or so distinct CDR3 sequences, 53% of them present only once. The clonotype originates from a human donor who had recovered from COVID-19. The sample in question was CD4+ T cells from blood, cultured in vitro, obtained before SARS-CoV-2 vaccination. The rearrangement joins TRBV24-1 to TRBJ2-7; 7 bases are shared with TRBD1. The CDR3 coding sequence is TGTGCCACCAGTGACCGGGACAGAGACGAGCAGTACTTC. The encoded protein is CATSDRDRDEQYF.